Detailed here is one T cell receptor beta chain. Its antigen remains unidentified. In the PCR, 60 Vbeta and 13 Jbeta primers were used. Method: immunoSEQ multiplex PCR; TCRdb's copy keeps in-frame clones and lacks some. Found here are some 65,000 clones, about 73% of them singletons; the top ten hold approximately 11%. The V gene's germline CDR1 is MDHEN and CDR2 SYDVKM. V shed 5 bases and J 4 bases; nucleotides not matched to a gene: 5. The CDR3 totals 14 residues. These data are taken from a study of cytomegalovirus exposure and HLA in healthy donors. Study results and caveats: Trimming of TCR beta V- and J-genes showed a link, identified in a later analysis, to a missense DCLRE1C variant. It emerged from a later analysis that several of the most significant clusters appeared to be linked to common viral pathogens. According to a later analysis, donors in an Asian-associated ancestry cluster reportedly had fewer N-insertions than the roughly 670-donor mean.

The sample taken for sequencing was PBMCs. The rearrangement links TRBV28 to TRBJ1-5, with 7 bases lining up with TRBD1. This receptor was taken from a woman in her 30s in good health and CMV-seronegative. The DNA for the CDR3 is TGTGCCAGCAGTCCTACGACAGGGAATCAGCCCCAGCATTTT. Translating it yields CASSPTTGNQPQHF.